This T cell receptor (beta chain) was captured by sequencing in a study of cytomegalovirus exposure and HLA in healthy donors. For the study at large: Some 85 million unique TCRs from HLA-typed donors were held in an early data release.

Germline CDR1 MDHEN, CDR2 SYDVKM. The CDR3 is 15 amino acids. Trimming left V 4 bases short and J 3 bases short, with 15 bases between. PCR primers comprised 60 Vbeta and 13 Jbeta primers. TCRdb's copy holds only in-frame clones and misses some; the assay was immunoSEQ multiplex PCR. The sample consists of 110,000 to 150,000 clones, roughly four fifths of them appearing once. Findings of the study overall: In terms of immune exposure information, only CMV serostatus was available. After further analysis at a later stage, around 17,000 TCR beta sequences were associated with HLA alleles at 0.05 false discovery rate.

About this clone itself: Its specificity is not known.

The source material was PBMCs. This chain uses TRBV28 with TRBJ1-1, with D perhaps TRBD1 (6 bases). The clonotype comes from a man aged 18 to 29 in good health and CMV-seropositive. CDR3 nucleotides: TGTGCCAGCAGTTCCTGGCAGGGGTTGGACACTGAAGCTTTCTTT. Protein: CASSSWQGLDTEAFF.